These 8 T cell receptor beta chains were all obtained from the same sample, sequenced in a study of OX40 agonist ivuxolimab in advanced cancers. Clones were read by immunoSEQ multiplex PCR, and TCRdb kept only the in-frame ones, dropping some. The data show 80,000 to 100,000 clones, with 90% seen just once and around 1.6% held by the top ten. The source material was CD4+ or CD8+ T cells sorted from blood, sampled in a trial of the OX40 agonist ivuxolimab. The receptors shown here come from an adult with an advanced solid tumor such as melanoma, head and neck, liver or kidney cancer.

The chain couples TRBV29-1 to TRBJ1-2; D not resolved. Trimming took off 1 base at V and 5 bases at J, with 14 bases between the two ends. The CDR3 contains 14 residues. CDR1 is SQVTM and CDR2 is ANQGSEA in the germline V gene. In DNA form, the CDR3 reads TGCAGCGTTGAAGGGGTAGACGGCCGATATGGCTACACCTTC. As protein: CSVEGVDGRYGYTF. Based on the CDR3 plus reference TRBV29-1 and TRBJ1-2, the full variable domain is SAVISQKPSRDICQRGTSLTIQCQVDSQVTMMFWYRQQPGQSLTLIATANQGSEATYESGFVIDKFPISRPNLTFSTLTVSNMSPEDSSIYLCSVEGVDGRYGYTFGSGTRLTVV.

The CDR3 spells CASSSLIAGGTPYNEQFF. CDR3 DNA sequence: TGTGCCAGCAGTTCACTAATAGCGGGAGGGACCCCCTACAATGAGCAGTTCTTC. The genes are TRBV27 and TRBJ2-1, with 11 nucleotides matching TRBD2. With 4 bases clipped from V and 2 bases from J, the junction kept 10 bases outside the gene matches. The CDR3 consists of 18 residues. CDR1 MNHEY and CDR2 SMNVEV come from the germline V gene (reference sequence).

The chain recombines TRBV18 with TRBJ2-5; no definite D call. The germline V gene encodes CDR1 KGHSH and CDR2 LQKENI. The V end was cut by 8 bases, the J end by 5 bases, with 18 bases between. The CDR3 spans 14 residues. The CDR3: CASAGSNPAETQYF. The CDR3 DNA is TGTGCCAGCGCCGGTTCGAACCCGGCGGAGACCCAGTACTTC.

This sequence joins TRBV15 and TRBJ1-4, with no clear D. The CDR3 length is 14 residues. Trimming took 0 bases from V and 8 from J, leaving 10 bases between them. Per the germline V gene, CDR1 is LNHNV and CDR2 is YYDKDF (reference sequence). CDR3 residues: CATSRDLSEEKLFF. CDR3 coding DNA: TGTGCCACCAGCAGAGATCTGAGTGAAGAAAAACTGTTTTTT.

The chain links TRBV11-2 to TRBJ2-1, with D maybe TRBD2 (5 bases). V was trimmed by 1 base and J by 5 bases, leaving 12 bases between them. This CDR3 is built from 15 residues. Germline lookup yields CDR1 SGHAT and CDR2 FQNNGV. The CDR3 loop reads CASSLVRLAHNEQFF. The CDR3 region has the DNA TGTGCCAGCAGCTTAGTGAGGCTAGCCCACAATGAGCAGTTCTTC.

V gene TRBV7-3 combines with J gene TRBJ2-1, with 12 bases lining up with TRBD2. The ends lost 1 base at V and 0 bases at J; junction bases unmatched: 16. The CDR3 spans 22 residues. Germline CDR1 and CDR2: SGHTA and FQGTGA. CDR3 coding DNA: TGTGCCAGCAGCTTAAATGCCCCCCGGACTAGCGGGATCCTTATCTCCTACAATGAGCAGTTCTTC. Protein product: CASSLNAPRTSGILISYNEQFF.

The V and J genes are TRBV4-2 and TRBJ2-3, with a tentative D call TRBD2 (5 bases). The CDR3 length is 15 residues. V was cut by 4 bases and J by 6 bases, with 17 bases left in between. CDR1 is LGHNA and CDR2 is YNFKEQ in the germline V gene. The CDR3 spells CASSRQSGVRDTQYF. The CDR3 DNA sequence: TGTGCCAGCAGCCGCCAAAGCGGAGTCAGGGATACGCAGTATTTT.

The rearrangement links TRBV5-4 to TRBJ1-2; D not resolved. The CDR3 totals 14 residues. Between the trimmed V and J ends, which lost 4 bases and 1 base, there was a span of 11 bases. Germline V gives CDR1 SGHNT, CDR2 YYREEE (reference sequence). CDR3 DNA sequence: TGTGCCAGCAGCCCCGCGGGCCTTAACTATGGCTACACCTTC. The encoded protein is CASSPAGLNYGYTF.